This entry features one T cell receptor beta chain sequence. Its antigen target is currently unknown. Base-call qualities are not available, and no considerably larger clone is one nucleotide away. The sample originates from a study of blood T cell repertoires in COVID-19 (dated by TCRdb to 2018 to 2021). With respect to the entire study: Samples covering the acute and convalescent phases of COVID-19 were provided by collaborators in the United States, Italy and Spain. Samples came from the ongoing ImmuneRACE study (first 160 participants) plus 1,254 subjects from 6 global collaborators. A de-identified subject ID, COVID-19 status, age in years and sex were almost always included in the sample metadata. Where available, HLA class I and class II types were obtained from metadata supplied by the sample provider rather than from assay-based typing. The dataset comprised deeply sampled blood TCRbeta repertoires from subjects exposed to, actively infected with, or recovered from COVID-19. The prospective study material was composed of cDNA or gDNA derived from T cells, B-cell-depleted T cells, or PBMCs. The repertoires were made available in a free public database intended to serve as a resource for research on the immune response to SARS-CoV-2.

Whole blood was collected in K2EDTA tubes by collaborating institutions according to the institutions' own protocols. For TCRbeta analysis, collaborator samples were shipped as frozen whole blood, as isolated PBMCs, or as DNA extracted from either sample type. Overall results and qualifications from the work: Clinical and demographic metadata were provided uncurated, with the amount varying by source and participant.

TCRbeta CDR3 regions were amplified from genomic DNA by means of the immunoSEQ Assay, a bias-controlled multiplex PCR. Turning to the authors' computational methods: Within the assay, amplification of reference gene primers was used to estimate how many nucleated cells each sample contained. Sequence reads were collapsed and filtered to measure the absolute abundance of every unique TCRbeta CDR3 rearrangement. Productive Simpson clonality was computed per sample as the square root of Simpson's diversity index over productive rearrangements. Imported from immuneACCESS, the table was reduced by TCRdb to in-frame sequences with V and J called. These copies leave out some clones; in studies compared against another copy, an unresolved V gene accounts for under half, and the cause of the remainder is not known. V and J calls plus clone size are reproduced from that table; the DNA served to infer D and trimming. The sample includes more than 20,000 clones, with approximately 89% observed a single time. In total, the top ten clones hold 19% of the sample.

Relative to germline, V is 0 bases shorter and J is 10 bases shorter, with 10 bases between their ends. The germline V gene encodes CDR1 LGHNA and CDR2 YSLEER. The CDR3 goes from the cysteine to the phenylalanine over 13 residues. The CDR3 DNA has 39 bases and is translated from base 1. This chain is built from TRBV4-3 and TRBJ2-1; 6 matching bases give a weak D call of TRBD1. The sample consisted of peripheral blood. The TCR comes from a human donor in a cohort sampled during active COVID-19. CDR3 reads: CASSQDHQGEQFF. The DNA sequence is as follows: TGCGCCAGCAGCCAAGATCACCAGGGGGAGCAGTTCTTC.